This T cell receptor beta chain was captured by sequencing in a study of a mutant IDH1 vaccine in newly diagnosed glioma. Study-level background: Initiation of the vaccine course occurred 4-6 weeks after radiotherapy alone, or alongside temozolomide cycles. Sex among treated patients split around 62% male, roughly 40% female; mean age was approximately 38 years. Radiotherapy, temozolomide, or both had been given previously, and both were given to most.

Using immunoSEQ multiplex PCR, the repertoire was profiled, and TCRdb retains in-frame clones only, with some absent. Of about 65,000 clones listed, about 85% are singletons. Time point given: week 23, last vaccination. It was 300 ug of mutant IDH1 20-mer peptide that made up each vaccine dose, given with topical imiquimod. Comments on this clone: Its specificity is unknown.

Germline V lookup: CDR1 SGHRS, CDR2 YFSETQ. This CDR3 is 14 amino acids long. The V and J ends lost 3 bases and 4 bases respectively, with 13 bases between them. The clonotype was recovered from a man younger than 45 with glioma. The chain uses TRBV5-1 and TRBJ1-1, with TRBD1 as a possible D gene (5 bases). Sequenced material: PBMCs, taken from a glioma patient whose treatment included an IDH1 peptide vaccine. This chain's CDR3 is CASSSGDFVTEAFF. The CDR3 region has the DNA TGCGCCAGCAGCTCGGGGGATTTTGTCACTGAAGCTTTCTTT.